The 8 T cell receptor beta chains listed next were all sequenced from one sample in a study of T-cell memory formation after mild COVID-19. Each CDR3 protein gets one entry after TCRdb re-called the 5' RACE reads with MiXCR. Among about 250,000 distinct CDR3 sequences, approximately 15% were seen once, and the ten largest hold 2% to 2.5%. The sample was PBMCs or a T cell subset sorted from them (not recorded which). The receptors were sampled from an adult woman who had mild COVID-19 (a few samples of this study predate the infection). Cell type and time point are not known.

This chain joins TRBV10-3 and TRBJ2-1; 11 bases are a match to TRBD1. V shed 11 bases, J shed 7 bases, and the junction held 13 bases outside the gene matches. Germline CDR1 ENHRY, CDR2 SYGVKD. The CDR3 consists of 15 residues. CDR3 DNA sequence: TGTGCCGCAGGTTCGGGGGACAGGGGGAGGAATGAGCAGTTCTTC. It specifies CAAGSGDRGRNEQFF.

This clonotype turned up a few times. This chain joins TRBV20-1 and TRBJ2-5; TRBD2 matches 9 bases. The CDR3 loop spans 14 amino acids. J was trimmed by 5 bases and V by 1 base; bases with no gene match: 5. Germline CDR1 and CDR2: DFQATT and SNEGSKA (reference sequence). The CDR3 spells CSARAGLAGETQYF. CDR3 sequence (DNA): TGCAGTGCTAGAGCGGGACTAGCTGGGGAGACCCAGTACTTC.

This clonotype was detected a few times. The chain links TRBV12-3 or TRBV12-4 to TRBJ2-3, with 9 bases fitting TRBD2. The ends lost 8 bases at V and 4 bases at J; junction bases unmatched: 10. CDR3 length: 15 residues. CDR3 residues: CASSKAGGLSDTQYF. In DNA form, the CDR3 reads TGTGCCAGCTCCAAAGCGGGGGGATTATCAGATACGCAGTATTTT.

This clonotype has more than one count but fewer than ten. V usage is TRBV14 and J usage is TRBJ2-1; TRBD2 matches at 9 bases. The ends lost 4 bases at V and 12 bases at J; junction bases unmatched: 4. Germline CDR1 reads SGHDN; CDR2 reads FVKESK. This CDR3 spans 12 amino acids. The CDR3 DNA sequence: TGTGCCAGCAGCCCTCATAGCGGGAGGCAGTTCTTC. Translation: CASSPHSGRQFF.

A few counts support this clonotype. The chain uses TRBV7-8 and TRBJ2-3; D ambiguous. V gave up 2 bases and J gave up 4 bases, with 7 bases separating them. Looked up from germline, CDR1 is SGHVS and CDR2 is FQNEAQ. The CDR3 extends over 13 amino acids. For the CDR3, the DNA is TGTGCCAGCAGCTTACGTGTTTCAGATACGCAGTATTTT. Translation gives CASSLRVSDTQYF.

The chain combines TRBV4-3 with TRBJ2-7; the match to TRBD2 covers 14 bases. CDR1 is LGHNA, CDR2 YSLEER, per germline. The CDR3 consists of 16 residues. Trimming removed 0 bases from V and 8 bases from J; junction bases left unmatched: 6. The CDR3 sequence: CASSQDVGTSGSKQYF. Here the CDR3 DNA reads TGCGCCAGCAGCCAAGACGTCGGGACTAGCGGGAGCAAGCAGTACTTC.

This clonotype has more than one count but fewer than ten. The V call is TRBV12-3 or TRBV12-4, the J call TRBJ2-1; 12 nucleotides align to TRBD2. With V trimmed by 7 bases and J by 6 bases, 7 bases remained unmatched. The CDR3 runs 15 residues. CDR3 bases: TGTGCCAGCACTCTGACTAGCGGGAGATCCAATGAGCAGTTCTTC. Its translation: CASTLTSGRSNEQFF.

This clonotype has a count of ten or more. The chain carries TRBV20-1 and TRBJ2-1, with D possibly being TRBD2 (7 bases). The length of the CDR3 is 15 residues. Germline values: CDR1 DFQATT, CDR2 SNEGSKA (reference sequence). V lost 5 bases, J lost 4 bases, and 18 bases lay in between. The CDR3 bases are TGCAGTGCTGACCCCCAAGCGGGGACATACAATGAGCAGTTCTTC. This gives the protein CSADPQAGTYNEQFF.